Below, 27 T cell receptor beta chains from the same sample are listed, as sequenced in a study of a mutant IDH1 vaccine in newly diagnosed glioma. The time point denotes: week 23, last vaccination. Every single dose of the vaccine, 300 ug of mutant IDH1 20-mer peptide, came with topical imiquimod. The method was immunoSEQ multiplex PCR; TCRdb's version includes in-frame clones alone and lacks a portion of them. The table lists over 45,000 clones, about four fifths of them singletons. What these receptors recognize is not known. The sequences come from PBMCs, collected from a glioma patient whose treatment included an IDH1 peptide vaccine. These TCRs come from a man between 40 and 49 years old with glioma.

The chain uses TRBV2 and TRBJ2-3, with D unresolved. V was trimmed by 2 bases and J by 0 bases, leaving 6 bases between them. The V gene's germline CDR1 is SNHLY and CDR2 FYNNEI. The CDR3 sequence is 14 residues long. The DNA of the CDR3 is TGTGCCAGCAGTGAAAGACGGAGCACAGATACGCAGTATTTT. Translation gives CASSERRSTDTQYF. The full variable domain, rest sourced from reference TRBV2 and TRBJ2-3, is EPEVTQTPSHQVTQMGQEVILRCVPISNHLYFYWYRQILGQKVEFLVSFYNNEISEKSEIFDDQFSVERPDGSNFTLKIRSTKLEDSAMYFCASSERRSTDTQYFGPGTRLTVL.

Only one count was recorded for this clone. This rearrangement joins TRBV11-2 to TRBJ2-2; 10 bases are shared with TRBD1. CDR3 length: 16 residues. CDR1 is SGHAT and CDR2 is FQNNGV in the germline V gene. The ends lost 0 bases at V and 6 bases at J; junction bases unmatched: 4. This CDR3 reads CASSLDGGTGAGELFF. CDR3 DNA: TGTGCCAGCAGCTTAGACGGGGGGACAGGGGCCGGGGAGCTGTTTTTT.

The chain couples TRBV6-6 to TRBJ2-1, with 12 bases lining up with TRBD1. V trimming: 4 bases; J trimming: 6 bases; junction bases outside the gene matches: 4. Looked up from germline, CDR1 is MNHNY and CDR2 is SVGAGI (reference sequence). CDR3 length: 15 amino acids. The chain's CDR3 is CASSSGQGATNEQFF. For the CDR3, the DNA is TGTGCCAGCAGTTCGGGACAGGGGGCTACCAATGAGCAGTTCTTC.

The gene calls are TRBV2 and TRBJ2-2, with D unresolved. This CDR3 contains 14 residues. Trimming pared 6 bases from V and 1 base from J, leaving 9 bases between. Looked up from germline, CDR1 is SNHLY and CDR2 is FYNNEI. The CDR3 sequence is CASSADVNTGELFF. The CDR3 DNA sequence: TGTGCCAGCAGCGCCGACGTGAACACCGGGGAGCTGTTTTTT.

The gene calls are TRBV21-1 and TRBJ1-2; the table's D call of TRBD1 was not tested on the DNA. TRBV21-1 is a listed pseudogene. The CDR3 loop spans 12 amino acids. This chain's CDR3 is CASRTGSIGYTF. As DNA, the CDR3 is TGTGCCAGCAGGACAGGAAGCATCGGCTACACCTTC.

DNA for the CDR3: TGTGCCAGCAGCTTGGGTTCTGCGTCCACAGATACGCAGTATTTT. Encoded protein: CASSLGSASTDTQYF. V is TRBV5-6 and J is TRBJ2-3; D gene unclear. This CDR3 contains 15 residues. The germline V and J ends were trimmed by 0 bases and 2 bases, with 10 bases remaining between them. Looked up from germline, CDR1 is SGHDT and CDR2 is YYEEEE.

The CDR3: CASSYTTGVTGELFF. In nucleotides, the CDR3 is TGTGCCAGCAGTTACACCACAGGGGTTACCGGGGAGCTGTTTTTT. The chain employs TRBV6-5 and TRBJ2-2, with 7 nucleotides matching TRBD1. Trimming took 2 bases from V and 5 from J; bases not matched to a gene: 5. The CDR3 totals 15 residues. The germline V gene encodes CDR1 MNHEY and CDR2 SVGAGI.

The chain uses TRBV5-6 and TRBJ2-7; weak D call: TRBD2 (5 bases). The CDR3 runs 13 residues. CDR1 and CDR2 (germline): SGHDT, YYEEEE. V lost 5 bases and J lost 4, with 13 bases in between. CDR3 DNA: TGTGCCAGCAGTTGGTCTCCGGGGTACGAGCAGTACTTC. This translates into CASSWSPGYEQYF.

The chain uses TRBV5-6 and TRBJ1-1; TRBD1 might be the D (5 bases). V gave up 4 bases and J gave up 9 bases, with 13 bases separating them. Germline CDR1 SGHDT, CDR2 YYEEEE. This CDR3 is built from 12 residues. Written as DNA, the CDR3 is TGTGCCAGCAGCGGGGGGGGGACCCAAGCTTTCTTT. It translates to CASSGGGTQAFF. Full variable domain (outside the CDR3, taken from reference TRBV5-6 and TRBJ1-1): DAGVTQSPTHLIKTRGQQVTLRCSPKSGHDTVSWYQQALGQGPQFIFQYYEEEERQRGNFPDRFSGHQFPNYSSELNVNALLLGDSALYLCASSGGGTQAFFGQGTRLTVV.

This clone was observed a single time. This chain links TRBV7-9 with TRBJ2-5, with 16 bases fitting TRBD2. With V trimmed by 4 bases and J by 5 bases, 7 bases remained unmatched. Germline V CDR1 and CDR2: SEHNR, FQNEAQ (reference sequence). The CDR3 loop spans 17 amino acids. The CDR3 sequence: CASSSGTSGGALETQYF. DNA of the CDR3: TGTGCCAGCAGCTCCGGGACTAGCGGGGGGGCTCTTGAGACCCAGTACTTC.

This clone was recorded a few times. The chain couples TRBV27 to TRBJ1-2, with TRBD1 matching over 8 bases. Germline V gene lookup returns CDR1 MNHEY and CDR2 SMNVEV (reference sequence). V was pared by 2 bases and J by 7 bases, with 3 bases of the junction left unmatched. The CDR3 totals 13 residues. The CDR3 nucleotides read TGTGCCAGCAGTTTAGACAGGGGCGGTGGCTACACCTTC. Translated, it gives CASSLDRGGGYTF.

The rearrangement links TRBV15 to TRBJ1-5; 8 bases are shared with TRBD1. The germline V gene encodes CDR1 LNHNV and CDR2 YYDKDF (reference sequence). V lost 0 bases, J lost 4 bases, and 5 bases stayed unmatched. The CDR3 sequence is 16 residues long. The CDR3 DNA reads as TGTGCCACCAGCAGAGATGGCAGGGGGCTAAATCAGCCCCAGCATTTT. Amino acids: CATSRDGRGLNQPQHF.

This rearrangement joins TRBV29-1 to TRBJ2-7, with D perhaps matching TRBD2 (7 bases). The germline CDR1 and CDR2 sequences are SQVTM and ANQGSEA. Trimming stripped 4 bases from V and 2 bases from J, with 15 bases between. The length of the CDR3 is 14 residues. CDR3 bases: TGCAGCGTTGGATGGGGGGGCCCGACCTACGAGCAGTACTTC. It encodes CSVGWGGPTYEQYF.

The table lists this clone with a count of one. The gene calls are TRBV19 and TRBJ1-2; possibly TRBD1 for D (5 bases). V was pared by 1 base and J by 8 bases, with 14 bases between. Germline V CDR1 and CDR2: LNHDA, SQIVND (reference sequence). The CDR3 is 14 amino acids. This chain's CDR3 is CASSIVGGRAGYTF. CDR3 DNA sequence: TGTGCCAGTAGTATAGTGGGGGGAAGAGCCGGCTACACCTTC.

The chain has TRBV6-5 and TRBJ2-2; TRBD1 might be the D (5 bases). There are 15 residues in the CDR3. Germline V gene sequence: CDR1 MNHEY, CDR2 SVGAGI. The ends were cut back, 0 bases at V and 6 bases at J, with 11 bases in the middle. The CDR3 sequence is CASSYSKGAPGELFF. As DNA, the CDR3 is TGTGCCAGCAGTTACTCGAAAGGGGCCCCCGGGGAGCTGTTTTTT.

The CDR3 loop reads CASKIGQNVNSPLHF. CDR3 DNA sequence: TGTGCCAGTAAGATCGGACAGAACGTCAATTCACCCCTCCACTTT. This chain links TRBV2 with TRBJ1-6; D perhaps matches TRBD1 (6 bases). This CDR3 contains 15 residues. The germline gives CDR1 SNHLY, CDR2 FYNNEI. Trimming took off 9 bases at V and 7 bases at J, with 19 bases between the two ends.

The chain employs TRBV2 and TRBJ1-1; D gene uncertain. The length of the CDR3 is 13 residues. Trimming removed 7 bases from V and 1 base from J, with 10 bases in between. The germline V gene encodes CDR1 SNHLY and CDR2 FYNNEI. This chain's CDR3 is CASTWNKNTEAFF. The CDR3 nucleotides read TGTGCCAGCACTTGGAACAAGAACACTGAAGCTTTCTTT.

The CDR3 protein is CASSAPLDIPHGTEAFF. In DNA form, the CDR3 reads TGTGCCAGCAGCGCGCCCCTGGACATCCCCCATGGCACTGAAGCTTTCTTT. V usage is TRBV7-8 and J usage is TRBJ1-1; weak D call: TRBD1 (5 bases). The CDR3 loop spans 17 amino acids. The germline V and J ends were trimmed by 5 bases and 4 bases, with 23 bases remaining between them. Germline lookup yields CDR1 SGHVS and CDR2 FQNEAQ.

The chain joins TRBV6-5 to TRBJ1-2; D unresolved. In germline, CDR1 is MNHEY, CDR2 SVGAGI. The CDR3 length is 13 residues. Between the trimmed V and J ends, which lost 4 bases and 7 bases, there was a span of 13 bases. The CDR3 loop is CASSLSGDSGYTF. Here the CDR3 DNA reads TGTGCCAGCAGTTTGTCAGGCGATTCTGGCTACACCTTC.

This sequence joins TRBV15 and TRBJ2-2; no clear D. CDR1 is LNHNV and CDR2 is YYDKDF in the germline V gene (reference sequence). With 3 bases removed from V and 4 bases from J, the gap between germline ends came to 15 bases. This CDR3 contains 16 residues. The CDR3 sequence is CATSRGSGSITGELFF. CDR3 coding DNA: TGTGCCACCAGCAGGGGGTCGGGCAGTATCACCGGGGAGCTGTTTTTT.

This chain links TRBV6-4 with TRBJ2-5; TRBD1 matches at 9 bases. Germline CDR1 MRHNA, CDR2 SNTAGT. This CDR3 comprises 18 residues. The ends lost 7 bases at V and 5 bases at J; junction bases unmatched: 20. For the CDR3, the DNA is TGTGCCAGCACTACCGCCGATGGGACAGGGAACCAGACGGAGACCCAGTACTTC. This sequence encodes CASTTADGTGNQTETQYF.

The V and J genes are TRBV2 and TRBJ1-2, with D unclear. Trimming took off 2 bases at V and 0 bases at J, with 7 bases between the two ends. The CDR3 contains 14 residues. The germline V gene has CDR1 SNHLY and CDR2 FYNNEI. Here the CDR3 DNA reads TGTGCCAGCAGTGAACCAGGAGCTAACTATGGCTACACCTTC. It yields the protein CASSEPGANYGYTF.

This chain links TRBV5-1 with TRBJ2-3; no definite D call. The CDR3 length is 12 residues. Trimming pared 4 bases from V and 6 bases from J, leaving 9 bases between. Looked up from germline, CDR1 is SGHRS and CDR2 is YFSETQ. CDR3 nucleotide sequence: TGCGCCAGCAGCCTCAAACTTGATACGCAGTATTTT. Its protein is CASSLKLDTQYF.

This chain uses TRBV6-5 with TRBJ1-2, with 7 nucleotides matching TRBD1. This CDR3 is built from 13 residues. CDR1 is MNHEY, CDR2 SVGAGI, per germline. With V trimmed by 7 bases and J by 4 bases, 6 bases remained unmatched. CDR3 DNA sequence: TGTGCCAGCACTAGACAGGGTTTCTATGGCTACACCTTC. It encodes CASTRQGFYGYTF.

The rearrangement links TRBV19 to TRBJ1-6, with 7 bases identical to TRBD1. Germline-derived CDR1 and CDR2 are LNHDA and SQIVND (reference sequence). The CDR3 totals 16 residues. J gave up 7 bases and V 3 bases, and 9 bases lay outside the gene matches. The CDR3 nucleotides are TGTGCCAGTAGTATCGCGGACAGGTCCCTCAATTCACCCCTCCACTTT. It is translated as CASSIADRSLNSPLHF.

The chain combines TRBV7-9 with TRBJ2-3; 7 nucleotides line up with TRBD1. CDR1 is SEHNR, CDR2 FQNEAQ, per germline (reference sequence). The J segment lost 0 bases and the V segment lost 2 bases, leaving 5 bases of the junction unmatched. This CDR3 is 16 amino acids long. The CDR3 here is CASSLLGQRSTDTQYF. As DNA, the CDR3 is TGTGCCAGCAGCTTATTGGGACAGAGAAGCACAGATACGCAGTATTTT.

This rearrangement joins TRBV6-1 to TRBJ2-2, with a tentative D call TRBD1 (8 bases). The V gene's germline CDR1 is MNHNS and CDR2 SASEGT. Trimming removed 6 bases at V and 5 bases at J, with 16 bases between. The CDR3 totals 15 residues. This CDR3 reads CASSRTGGDTGELFF. Here the CDR3 DNA reads TGTGCCAGCAGCCGAACAGGGGGGGATACCGGGGAGCTGTTTTTT.